This T cell receptor beta chain is drawn from a study of T cell responses to AZD1222 COVID-19 vaccine. Data came from immunoSEQ multiplex PCR; TCRdb stores just in-frame clones and leaves some out. In the table there are under 200,000 clones, about 89% of which are singletons. CDR3 length equals 15 residues. Per germline, CDR1 ENHRY and CDR2 SYGVKD. Trimming took 4 bases from V and 6 from J; bases not matched to a gene: 6. This clone was recorded once. This sample comprised peripheral blood, obtained on day 0 of MenACWY control vaccination. The sequence was obtained from an adult in good health. The V call is TRBV10-3, the J call TRBJ2-2, with 9 bases that match TRBD1. CDR3 in amino acids: CAISVFDRGSGELFF. For the CDR3, the DNA is TGTGCCATCAGTGTTTTTGACAGGGGGTCCGGGGAGCTGTTTTTT.